Each of the 4 T cell receptor beta chains below was sequenced from the same sample in a study of identical twins. TCRdb reprocessed the 5' RACE reads with MiXCR, giving one entry per CDR3 protein. This repertoire shows a few hundred thousand distinct CDR3 sequences, roughly 20% found once; its top ten account for 10% to 15%. Sample: naive T cells sorted from blood. The receptors derive from a man between 50 and 59 years old in good health.

This clonotype occurred a few times. The chain recombines TRBV10-3 with TRBJ2-1; TRBD1 is a possible D gene (6 bases). Per the germline V gene, CDR1 is ENHRY and CDR2 is SYGVKD. V lost 5 bases and J lost 6, with 14 bases in between. The CDR3 is 14 residues long. CDR3 amino acids: CAISPTGPSNEQFF. Here the CDR3 DNA reads TGTGCCATCAGTCCGACAGGCCCCAGCAATGAGCAGTTCTTC.

This clonotype was found a few times. The genes are TRBV3-1 and TRBJ2-7; D gene uncertain. Per the germline V gene, CDR1 is LGHDT and CDR2 is YNNKEL (reference sequence). The CDR3 sequence is 13 residues long. V lost 1 base, J lost 3 bases, and 7 bases lay in between. In DNA form, the CDR3 reads TGTGCCAGCAGCCAAGTCTCCGGCTACGAGCAGTACTTC. Translating it yields CASSQVSGYEQYF.

This clonotype was observed a few times. The rearrangement joins TRBV20-1 to TRBJ2-1; D not certain. In germline, CDR1 is DFQATT, CDR2 SNEGSKA (reference sequence). Trimming shortened V by 1 base and J by 0 bases, and 7 bases separated the two germline ends. The CDR3 has 14 residues. CDR3 coding DNA: TGCAGTGCTAGAGTCCCGACCTCCTACAATGAGCAGTTCTTC. It yields the protein CSARVPTSYNEQFF.

The table lists this clonotype with a few counts. The rearrangement uses TRBV20-1 and TRBJ2-7; 8 bases match TRBD2. Germline-derived CDR1 and CDR2 are DFQATT and SNEGSKA (reference sequence). The CDR3 is made up of 12 amino acids. With V trimmed by 4 bases and J by 2 bases, 1 base remained unmatched. This chain's CDR3 is CSAKAGAYEQYF. CDR3 nucleotide sequence: TGCAGTGCTAAAGCGGGAGCCTACGAGCAGTACTTC.